This TCR beta chain comes out of a study of vaccination and CD4 T cells after COVID-19. Study-wide findings and caveats: Median reactive clonotypes, those recognizing SARS-CoV-2, rose from around 21 to 38, not significantly. Looking at convalescent patients, 304 of their 307 vaccine-specific clones were spike mono-reactive.

Sequencing of cultured CD4+ T cell DNA used the Oncomine TCR Beta short-read assay. Genomic DNA was drawn out of CD4+ T cells grown in culture. TCRdb itself ran the PCR reads through MiXCR, one entry per CDR3 protein. The sample shows about 8,900 distinct CDR3 sequences, 64% of them seen only once. Treatment indicated: roughly 10-day PBMC culture with coronavirus spike peptide pools or control peptides (ViraFEST assay). Fresh IL-2 medium was used to replace half of the medium on days 3 and 7. The CDR3 totals 15 residues. Trimming took 0 bases from V and 1 from J, leaving 9 bases between them. About this clonotype: Antigen specificity is unknown.

Sequenced input: CD4+ T cells from blood, cultured in vitro. This chain connects TRBV23-1 to TRBJ2-5, with no clear D. TRBV23-1 is known as an ORF, though its function is uncertain. This TCR derives from a human donor who had recovered from COVID-19. CDR3 residues: CASSQSRLLQETQYF. The CDR3 coding sequence is TGCGCCAGCAGTCAATCGCGGCTGCTCCAAGAGACCCAGTACTTC.